Included here is one T cell receptor (beta chain) sequence, with context. The antigen is unknown. The data derive from a study of cytomegalovirus exposure and HLA in healthy donors. Healthy bone marrow donors made up the donor group. Study-level findings and limits: Most TCRs appeared rarely, but some public TCRs recurred in many donors.

Germline V lookup: CDR1 SQVTM, CDR2 ANQGSEA. The CDR3 is 15 amino acids. V shed 5 bases and J 4 bases; nucleotides not matched to a gene: 10. In the PCR, 60 Vbeta and 13 Jbeta primers were used. In the study's own analysis: Counted up in a later analysis, unique TCR beta chains came to 60 million to 95 million, with around 12 million shared. Repertoires were generated with immunoSEQ multiplex PCR, while TCRdb's copy carries only in-frame clones and drops some. V and J calls and clone size come straight from that table; D and trimming were deduced from the DNA. The sample data list roughly 200,000 clones.

The sequenced sample was PBMCs. This clonotype was obtained from a girl aged 2 to 10 in good health and CMV-seropositive. The chain uses TRBV29-1 and TRBJ2-1; TRBD1 agrees at 8 bases. CDR3 sequence reads: CSVRVPGTGYNEQFF. DNA of the CDR3: TGCAGCGTTAGGGTCCCCGGGACAGGTTACAATGAGCAGTTCTTC.